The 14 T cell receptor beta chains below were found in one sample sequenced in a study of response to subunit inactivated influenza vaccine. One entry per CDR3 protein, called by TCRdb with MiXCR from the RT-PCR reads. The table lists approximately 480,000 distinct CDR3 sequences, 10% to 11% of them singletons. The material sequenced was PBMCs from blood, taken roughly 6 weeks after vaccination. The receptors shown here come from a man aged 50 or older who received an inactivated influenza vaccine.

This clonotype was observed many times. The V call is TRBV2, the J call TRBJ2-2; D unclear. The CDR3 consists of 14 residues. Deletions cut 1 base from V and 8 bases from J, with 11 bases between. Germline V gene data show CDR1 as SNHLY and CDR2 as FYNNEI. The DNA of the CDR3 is TGTGCCAGCAGTGAAGGGCCCTGGCGTGGGGAGCTGTTTTTT. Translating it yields CASSEGPWRGELFF.

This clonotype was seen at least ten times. Written as DNA, the CDR3 is TGTGCCATCAGTGACGAAACTAGCGGGTACAATGAGCAGTTCTTC. Translating gives CAISDETSGYNEQFF. The chain recombines TRBV10-3 with TRBJ2-1; 9 bases match TRBD2. Germline V gene data show CDR1 as ENHRY and CDR2 as SYGVKD. V was clipped by 3 bases and J by 4 bases; unmatched bases: 4. This CDR3 spans 15 amino acids.

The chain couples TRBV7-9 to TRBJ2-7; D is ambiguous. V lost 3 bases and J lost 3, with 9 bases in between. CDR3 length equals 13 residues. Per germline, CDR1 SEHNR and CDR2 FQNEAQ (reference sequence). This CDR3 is CASSLAHLYEQYF. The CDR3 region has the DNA TGTGCCAGCAGCTTGGCTCACCTCTACGAGCAGTACTTC.

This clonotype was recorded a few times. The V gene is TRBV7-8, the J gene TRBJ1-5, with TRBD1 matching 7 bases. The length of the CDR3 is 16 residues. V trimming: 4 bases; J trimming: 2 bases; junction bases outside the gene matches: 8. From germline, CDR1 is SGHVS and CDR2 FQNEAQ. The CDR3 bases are TGTGCCAGCAGCTCCCGACAGGGTGGAGGCAATCAGCCCCAGCATTTT. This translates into CASSSRQGGGNQPQHF. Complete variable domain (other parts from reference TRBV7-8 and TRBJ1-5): GAGVSQSPRYKVAKRGQDVALRCDPISGHVSLFWYQQALGQGPEFLTYFQNEAQLDKSGLPSDRFFAERPEGSVSTLKIQRTQQEDSAVYLCASSSRQGGGNQPQHFGDGTRLSIL.

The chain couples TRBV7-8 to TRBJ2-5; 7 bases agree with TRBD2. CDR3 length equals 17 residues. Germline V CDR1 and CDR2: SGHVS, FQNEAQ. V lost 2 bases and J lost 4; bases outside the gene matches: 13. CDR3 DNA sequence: TGTGCCAGCAGCTTACAGTGGCTAGCGGAACCTCCAGAGACCCAGTACTTC. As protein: CASSLQWLAEPPETQYF. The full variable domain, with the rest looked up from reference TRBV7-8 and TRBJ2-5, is GAGVSQSPRYKVAKRGQDVALRCDPISGHVSLFWYQQALGQGPEFLTYFQNEAQLDKSGLPSDRFFAERPEGSVSTLKIQRTQQEDSAVYLCASSLQWLAEPPETQYFGPGTRLLVL.

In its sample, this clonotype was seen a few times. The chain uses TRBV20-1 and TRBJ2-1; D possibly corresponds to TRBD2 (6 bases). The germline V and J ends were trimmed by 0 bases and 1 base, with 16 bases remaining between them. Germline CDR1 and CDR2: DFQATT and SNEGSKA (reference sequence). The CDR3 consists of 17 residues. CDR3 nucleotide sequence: TGCAGTGCTAGAGATCCAACGGGAGCGGCGTCCTACAATGAGCAGTTCTTC. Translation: CSARDPTGAASYNEQFF.

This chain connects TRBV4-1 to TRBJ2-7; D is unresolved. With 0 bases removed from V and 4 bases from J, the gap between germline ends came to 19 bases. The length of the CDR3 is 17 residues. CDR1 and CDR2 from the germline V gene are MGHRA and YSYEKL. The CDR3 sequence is CASSQDALGQEPYEQYF. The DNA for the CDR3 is TGCGCCAGCAGCCAAGATGCGCTTGGGCAGGAGCCGTACGAGCAGTACTTC.

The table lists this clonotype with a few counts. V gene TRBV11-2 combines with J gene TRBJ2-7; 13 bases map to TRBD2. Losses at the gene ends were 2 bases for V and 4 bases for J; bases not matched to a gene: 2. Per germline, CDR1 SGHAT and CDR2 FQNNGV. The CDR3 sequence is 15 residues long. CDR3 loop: CASSLTTSGRYEQYF. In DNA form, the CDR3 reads TGTGCCAGCAGCTTAACGACTAGCGGGAGGTACGAGCAGTACTTC. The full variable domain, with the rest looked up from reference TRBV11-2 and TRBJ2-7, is EAGVAQSPRYKIIEKRQSVAFWCNPISGHATLYWYQQILGQGPKLLIQFQNNGVVDDSQLPKDRFSAERLKGVDSTLKIQPAKLEDSAVYLCASSLTTSGRYEQYFGPGTRLTVT.

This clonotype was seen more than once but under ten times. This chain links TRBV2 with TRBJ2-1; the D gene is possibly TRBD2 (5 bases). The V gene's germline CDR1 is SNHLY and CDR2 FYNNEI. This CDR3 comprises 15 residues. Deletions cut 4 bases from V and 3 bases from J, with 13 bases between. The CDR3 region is CASSAGGFDYNEQFF. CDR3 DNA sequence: TGTGCCAGCAGTGCCGGCGGGTTTGACTACAATGAGCAGTTCTTC.

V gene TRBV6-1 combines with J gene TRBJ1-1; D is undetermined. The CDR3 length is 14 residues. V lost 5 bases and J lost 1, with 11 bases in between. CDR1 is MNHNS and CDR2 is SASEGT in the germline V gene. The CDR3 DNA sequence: TGTGCCAGCAGTCCCCCGAACCGGAACACTGAAGCTTTCTTT. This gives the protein CASSPPNRNTEAFF.

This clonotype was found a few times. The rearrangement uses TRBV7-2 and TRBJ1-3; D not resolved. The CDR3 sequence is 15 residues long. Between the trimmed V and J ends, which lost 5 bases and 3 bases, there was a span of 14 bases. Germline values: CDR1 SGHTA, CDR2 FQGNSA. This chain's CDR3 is CASSPDGPLGNTIYF. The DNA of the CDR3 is TGTGCCAGCAGCCCGGACGGGCCTCTTGGAAACACCATATATTTT.

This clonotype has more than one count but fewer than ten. This chain's CDR3 is CATSDPRTAGSGNTIYF. For the CDR3, the DNA is TGTGCCACCAGTGACCCTAGGACAGCTGGCTCTGGAAACACCATATATTTT. The J gene is TRBJ1-3, the V gene TRBV24-1, with a possible D match to TRBD1 (6 bases). The CDR3 has 17 amino acids. Germline CDR1 KGHDR, CDR2 SFDVKD. The V end lost 4 bases, the J end lost 0 bases, and 15 bases lay between the germline ends.

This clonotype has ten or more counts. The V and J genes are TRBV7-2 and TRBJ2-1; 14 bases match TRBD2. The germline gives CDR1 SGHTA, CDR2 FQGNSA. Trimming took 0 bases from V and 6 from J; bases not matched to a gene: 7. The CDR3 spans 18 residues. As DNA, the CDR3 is TGTGCCAGCAGCTTAGCGGTCCTGACTAGCGGGAGGGGCAATGAGCAGTTCTTC. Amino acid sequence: CASSLAVLTSGRGNEQFF.

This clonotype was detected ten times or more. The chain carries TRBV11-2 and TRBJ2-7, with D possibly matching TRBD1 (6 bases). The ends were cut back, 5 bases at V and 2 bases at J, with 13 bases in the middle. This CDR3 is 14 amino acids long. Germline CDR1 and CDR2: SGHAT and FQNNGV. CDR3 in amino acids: CASSLGQPAYEQYF. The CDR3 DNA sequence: TGTGCCAGCAGCCTTGGACAGCCAGCCTACGAGCAGTACTTC.